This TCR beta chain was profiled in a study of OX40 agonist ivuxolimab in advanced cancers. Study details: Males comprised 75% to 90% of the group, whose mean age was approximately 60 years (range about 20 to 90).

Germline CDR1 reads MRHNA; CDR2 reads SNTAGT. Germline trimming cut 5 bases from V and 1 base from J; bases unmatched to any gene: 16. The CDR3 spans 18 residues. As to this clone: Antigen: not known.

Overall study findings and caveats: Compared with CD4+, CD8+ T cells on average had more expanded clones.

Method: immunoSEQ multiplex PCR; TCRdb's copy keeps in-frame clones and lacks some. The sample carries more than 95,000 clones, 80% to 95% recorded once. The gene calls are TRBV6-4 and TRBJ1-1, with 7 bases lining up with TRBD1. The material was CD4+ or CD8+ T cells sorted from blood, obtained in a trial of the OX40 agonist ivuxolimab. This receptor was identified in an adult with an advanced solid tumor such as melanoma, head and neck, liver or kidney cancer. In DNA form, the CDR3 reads TGTGCCAGCAGTACCACACAGGGGCCCCAAAAGCAGAACACTGAAGCTTTCTTT. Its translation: CASSTTQGPQKQNTEAFF.